This T cell receptor beta chain was profiled in a study of monozygotic twins with cystic fibrosis. On this clone: Its target is not known.

TCRdb keeps only in-frame clones here, not all; method: immunoSEQ multiplex PCR. This sample has around 21,000 clones, with just under 90% found just once. The CDR3 runs to 16 residues. Trimming pared 0 bases from V and 1 base from J, leaving 13 bases between. From germline, CDR1 is LGHNA and CDR2 YSLEER. Study results and caveats: Nucleotide-identical clonotype sharing was significantly higher within monozygotic CF twin pairs than between unrelated CF individuals.

Specimen: blood. The J gene is TRBJ2-7, the V gene TRBV4-3; D is undetermined. The source of this sequence is a woman in her 30s with cystic fibrosis. In DNA, the CDR3 is TGCGCCAGCAGCCAAGATCATACACACTCTTCCTACGAGCAGTACTTC. As protein: CASSQDHTHSSYEQYF.